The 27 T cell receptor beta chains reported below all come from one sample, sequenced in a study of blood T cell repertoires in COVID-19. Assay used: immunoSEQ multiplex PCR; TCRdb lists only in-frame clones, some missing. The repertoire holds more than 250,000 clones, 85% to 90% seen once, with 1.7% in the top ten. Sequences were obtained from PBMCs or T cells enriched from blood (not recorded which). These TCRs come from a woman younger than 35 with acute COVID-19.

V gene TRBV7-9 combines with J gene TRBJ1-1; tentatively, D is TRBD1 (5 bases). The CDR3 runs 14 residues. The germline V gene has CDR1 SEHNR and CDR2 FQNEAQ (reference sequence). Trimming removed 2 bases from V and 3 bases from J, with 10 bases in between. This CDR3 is CASSLLGVDTEAFF. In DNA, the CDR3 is TGTGCCAGCAGCTTACTAGGGGTGGACACTGAAGCTTTCTTT.

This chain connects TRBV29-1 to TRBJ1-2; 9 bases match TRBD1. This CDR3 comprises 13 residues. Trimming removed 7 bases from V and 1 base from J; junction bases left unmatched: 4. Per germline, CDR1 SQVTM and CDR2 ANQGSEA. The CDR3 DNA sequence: TGCAGCGGCCAGACAGGGGGTAACTATGGCTACACCTTC. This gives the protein CSGQTGGNYGYTF.

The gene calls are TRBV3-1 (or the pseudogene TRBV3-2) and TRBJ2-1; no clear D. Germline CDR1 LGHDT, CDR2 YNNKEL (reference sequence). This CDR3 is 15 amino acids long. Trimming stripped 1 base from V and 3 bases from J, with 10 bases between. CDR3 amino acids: CASSQVFLSYNEQFF. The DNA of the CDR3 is TGTGCCAGCAGCCAAGTGTTTCTGAGCTACAATGAGCAGTTCTTC.

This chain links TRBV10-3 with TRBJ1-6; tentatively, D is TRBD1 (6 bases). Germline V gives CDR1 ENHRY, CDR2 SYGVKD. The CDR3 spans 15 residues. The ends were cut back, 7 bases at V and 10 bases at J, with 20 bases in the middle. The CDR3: CAINPQGRGNSPLHF. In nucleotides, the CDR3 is TGTGCCATCAATCCACAGGGACGAGGCAACTCACCCCTCCACTTT.

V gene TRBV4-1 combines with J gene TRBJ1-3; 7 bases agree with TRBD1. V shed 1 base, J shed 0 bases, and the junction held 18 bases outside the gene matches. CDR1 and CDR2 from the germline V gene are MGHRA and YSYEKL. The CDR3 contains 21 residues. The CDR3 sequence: CASSQGYPAGGSGSSGNTIYF. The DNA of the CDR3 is TGCGCCAGCAGCCAAGGCTACCCGGCAGGGGGGAGTGGAAGCTCTGGAAACACCATATATTTT.

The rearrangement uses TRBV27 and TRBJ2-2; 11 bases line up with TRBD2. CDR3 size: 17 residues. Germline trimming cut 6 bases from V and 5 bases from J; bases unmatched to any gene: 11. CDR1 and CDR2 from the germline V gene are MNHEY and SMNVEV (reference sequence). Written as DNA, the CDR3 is TGTGCCAGCAGCCCCATAGCGGGAGGGCCTGATACCGGGGAGCTGTTTTTT. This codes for CASSPIAGGPDTGELFF.

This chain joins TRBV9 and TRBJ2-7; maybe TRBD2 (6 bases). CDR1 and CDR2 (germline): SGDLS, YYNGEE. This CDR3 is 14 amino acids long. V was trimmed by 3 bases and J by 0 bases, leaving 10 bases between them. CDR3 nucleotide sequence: TGTGCCAGCAGCGGGGGGGACGGCTCCTACGAGCAGTACTTC. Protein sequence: CASSGGDGSYEQYF.

CDR3 sequence (DNA): TGTGCCAGCAGCCCAGACAGGCTTAGCTCTGGAAACACCATATATTTT. Its protein is CASSPDRLSSGNTIYF. This chain uses TRBV13 with TRBJ1-3; TRBD1 is a possible D gene (6 bases). Germline V gives CDR1 PRHDT, CDR2 FYEKMQ (reference sequence). The CDR3 is made up of 16 amino acids. Trimming shortened V by 5 bases and J by 0 bases, and 14 bases separated the two germline ends.

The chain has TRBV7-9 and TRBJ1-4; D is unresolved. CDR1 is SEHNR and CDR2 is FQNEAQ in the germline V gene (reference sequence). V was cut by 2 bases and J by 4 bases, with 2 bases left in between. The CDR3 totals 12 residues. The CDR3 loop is CASSLYNEKLFF. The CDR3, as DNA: TGTGCCAGCAGCTTATATAATGAAAAACTGTTTTTT.

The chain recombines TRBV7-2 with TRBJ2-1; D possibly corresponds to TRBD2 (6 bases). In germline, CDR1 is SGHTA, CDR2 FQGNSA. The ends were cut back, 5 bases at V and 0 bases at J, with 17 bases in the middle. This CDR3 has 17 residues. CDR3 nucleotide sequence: TGTGCCAGCAGCGATGGGGCACGGGAGTACTCCTACAATGAGCAGTTCTTC. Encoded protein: CASSDGAREYSYNEQFF.

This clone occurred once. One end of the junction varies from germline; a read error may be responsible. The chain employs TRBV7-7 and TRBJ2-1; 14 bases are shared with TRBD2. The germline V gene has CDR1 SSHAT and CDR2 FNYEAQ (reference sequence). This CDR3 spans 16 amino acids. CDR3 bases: TGTGCTAGCAGCCCGGGACTAGCGGGAGTTCGAGGTGAGCAGTTCTTC. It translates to CASSPGLAGVRGEQFF.

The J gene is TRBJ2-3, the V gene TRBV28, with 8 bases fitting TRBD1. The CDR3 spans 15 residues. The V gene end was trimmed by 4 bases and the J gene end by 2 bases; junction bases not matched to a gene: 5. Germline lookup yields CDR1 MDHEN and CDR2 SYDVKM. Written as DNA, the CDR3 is TGTGCCAGCAGTTCCGACAGGGGAGTCACAGATACGCAGTATTTT. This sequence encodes CASSSDRGVTDTQYF.

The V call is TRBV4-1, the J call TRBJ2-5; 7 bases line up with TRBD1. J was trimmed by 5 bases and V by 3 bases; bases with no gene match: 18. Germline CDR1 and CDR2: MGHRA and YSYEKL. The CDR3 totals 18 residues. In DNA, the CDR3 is TGCGCCAGCAGCCAGGCTGGTCAGGGAACGGGACAGATGGAGACCCAGTACTTC. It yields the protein CASSQAGQGTGQMETQYF.

The CDR3 region has the DNA TGTGCCAGCAGCTTAGACCAGTTAGCGGGAGTGTCCAACAATGAGCAGTTCTTC. Protein: CASSLDQLAGVSNNEQFF. This chain links TRBV5-4 with TRBJ2-1; 9 bases fit TRBD2. The CDR3 has 18 residues. V dropped 2 bases and J dropped 5; count of bases not matched to a gene: 14. Germline CDR1 is SGHNT and CDR2 is YYREEE (reference sequence).

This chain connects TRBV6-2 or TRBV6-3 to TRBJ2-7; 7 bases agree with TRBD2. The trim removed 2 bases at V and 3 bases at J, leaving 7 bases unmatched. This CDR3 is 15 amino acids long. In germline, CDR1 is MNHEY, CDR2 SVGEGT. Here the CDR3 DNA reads TGTGCCAGCAGTTACCTAGCGGAGCCAAGCTACGAGCAGTACTTC. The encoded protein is CASSYLAEPSYEQYF.

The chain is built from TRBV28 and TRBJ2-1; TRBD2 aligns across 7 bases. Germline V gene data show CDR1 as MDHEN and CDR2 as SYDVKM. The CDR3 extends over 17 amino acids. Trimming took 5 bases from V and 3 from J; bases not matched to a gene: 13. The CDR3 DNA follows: TGTGCCAGCAGTGCCGCCGGTGGCGGGAGCGGCTACAATGAGCAGTTCTTC. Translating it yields CASSAAGGGSGYNEQFF. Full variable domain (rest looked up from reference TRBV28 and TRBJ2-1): DVKVTQSSRYLVKRTGEKVFLECVQDMDHENMFWYRQDPGLGLRLIYFSYDVKMKEKGDIPEGYSVSREKKERFSLILESASTNQTSMYLCASSAAGGGSGYNEQFFGPGTRLTVL.

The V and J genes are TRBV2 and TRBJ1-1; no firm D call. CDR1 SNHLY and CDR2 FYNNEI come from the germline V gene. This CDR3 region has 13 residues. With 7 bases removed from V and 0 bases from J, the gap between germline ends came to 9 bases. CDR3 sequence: CASTLGMNTEAFF. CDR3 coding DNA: TGTGCCAGCACTCTTGGCATGAACACTGAAGCTTTCTTT.

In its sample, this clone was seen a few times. CDR3 sequence reads: CASSRARSYEQYF. The CDR3 DNA follows: TGTGCCAGCAGCCGAGCCAGGTCCTACGAGCAGTACTTC. The chain links TRBV3-1 (or the pseudogene TRBV3-2) to TRBJ2-7; D is unclear. Trimming took 4 bases from V and 1 from J, leaving 8 bases between them. Looked up from germline, CDR1 is LGHDT and CDR2 is YNNKEL (reference sequence). This CDR3 region has 13 residues.

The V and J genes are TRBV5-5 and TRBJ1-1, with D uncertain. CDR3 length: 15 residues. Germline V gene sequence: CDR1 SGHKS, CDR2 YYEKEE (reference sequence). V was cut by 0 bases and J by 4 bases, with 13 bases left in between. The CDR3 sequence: CASSLVYRLSTEAFF. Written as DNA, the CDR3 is TGTGCCAGCAGCTTGGTTTACAGATTAAGCACTGAAGCTTTCTTT.

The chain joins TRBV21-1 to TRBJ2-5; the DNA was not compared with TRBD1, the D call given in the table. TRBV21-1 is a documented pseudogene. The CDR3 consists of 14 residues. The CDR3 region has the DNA TGTGCCAGCAGCAAACCCGGCAGGGGAGAGACCCAGTACTTC. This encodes CASSKPGRGETQYF.

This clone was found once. This CDR3 is CASSLGDTKVRGYTF. In DNA, the CDR3 is TGTGCCAGCAGCTTGGGGGACACAAAAGTTCGTGGCTACACCTTC. The chain uses TRBV11-2 and TRBJ1-2; the D gene is possibly TRBD1 (6 bases). The length of the CDR3 is 15 residues. Germline CDR1 reads SGHAT; CDR2 reads FQNNGV. V lost 3 bases and J 7 bases, leaving 18 bases between the germline ends.

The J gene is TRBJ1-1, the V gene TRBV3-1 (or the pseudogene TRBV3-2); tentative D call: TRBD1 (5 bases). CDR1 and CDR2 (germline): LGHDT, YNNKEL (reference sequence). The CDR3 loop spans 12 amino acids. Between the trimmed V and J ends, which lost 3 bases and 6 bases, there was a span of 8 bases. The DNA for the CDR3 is TGTGCCAGCAGCCAGGGGCCAGCTGAAGCTTTCTTT. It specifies CASSQGPAEAFF.

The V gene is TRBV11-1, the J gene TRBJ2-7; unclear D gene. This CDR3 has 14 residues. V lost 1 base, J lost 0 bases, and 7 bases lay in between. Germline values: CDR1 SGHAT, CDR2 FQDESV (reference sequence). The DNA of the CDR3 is TGTGCCAGCAGCTTAGGACCTAGCTCCTACGAGCAGTACTTC. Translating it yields CASSLGPSSYEQYF.

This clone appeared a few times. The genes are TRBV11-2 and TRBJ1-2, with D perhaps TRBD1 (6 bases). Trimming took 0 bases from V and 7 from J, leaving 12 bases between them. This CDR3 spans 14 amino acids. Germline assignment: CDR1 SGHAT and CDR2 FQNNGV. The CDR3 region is CASSLDPGGPGYTF. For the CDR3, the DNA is TGTGCCAGCAGCTTAGACCCGGGGGGCCCTGGCTACACCTTC.

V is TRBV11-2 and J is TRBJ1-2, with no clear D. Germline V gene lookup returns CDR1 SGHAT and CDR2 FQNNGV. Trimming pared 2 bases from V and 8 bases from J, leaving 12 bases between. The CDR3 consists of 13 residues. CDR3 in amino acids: CASSLLRGYGYTF. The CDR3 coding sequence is TGTGCCAGCAGCTTATTACGGGGATACGGCTACACCTTC.

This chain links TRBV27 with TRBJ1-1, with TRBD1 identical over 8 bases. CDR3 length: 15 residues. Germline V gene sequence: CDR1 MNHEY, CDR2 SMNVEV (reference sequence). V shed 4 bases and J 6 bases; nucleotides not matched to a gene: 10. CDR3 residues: CASSSWTGSEAEAFF. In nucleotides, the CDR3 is TGTGCCAGCAGTTCGTGGACAGGGAGCGAGGCTGAAGCTTTCTTT.

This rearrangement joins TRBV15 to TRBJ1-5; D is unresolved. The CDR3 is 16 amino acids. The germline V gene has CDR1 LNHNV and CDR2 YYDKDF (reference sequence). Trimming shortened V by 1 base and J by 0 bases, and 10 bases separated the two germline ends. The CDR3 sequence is CATSRVSRYSNQPQHF. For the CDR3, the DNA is TGTGCCACCAGCAGAGTTTCGAGATATAGCAATCAGCCCCAGCATTTT.